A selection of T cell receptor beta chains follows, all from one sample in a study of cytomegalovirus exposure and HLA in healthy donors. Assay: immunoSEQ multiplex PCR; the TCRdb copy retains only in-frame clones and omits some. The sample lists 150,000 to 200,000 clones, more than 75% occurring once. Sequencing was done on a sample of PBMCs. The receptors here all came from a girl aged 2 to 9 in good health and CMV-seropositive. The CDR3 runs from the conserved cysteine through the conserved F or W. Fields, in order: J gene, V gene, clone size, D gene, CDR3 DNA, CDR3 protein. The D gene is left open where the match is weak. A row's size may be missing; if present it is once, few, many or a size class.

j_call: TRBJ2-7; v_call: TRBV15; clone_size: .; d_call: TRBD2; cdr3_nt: TGTGCCACCAGCAGAGACAGGACTAGCGGGAGTTTCACCTACGAGCAGTACTTC; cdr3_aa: CATSRDRTSGSFTYEQYF
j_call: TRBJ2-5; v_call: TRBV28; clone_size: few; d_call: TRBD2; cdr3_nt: TGTGCCAGCAGTGACGCTAAGCGGGGAACTAGGGAGACCCAGTACTTC; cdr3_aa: CASSDAKRGTRETQYF
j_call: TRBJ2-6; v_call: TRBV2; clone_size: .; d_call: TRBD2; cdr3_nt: TGTGCCAGCAGTGAATGGCTAGCGGGAACCCCTGGGGCCAACGTCCTGACTTTC; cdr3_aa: CASSEWLAGTPGANVLTF
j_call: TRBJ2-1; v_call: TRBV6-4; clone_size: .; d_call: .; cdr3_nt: TGTGCCAGCAGTGACCCCACAGCGTCTAGTAGCGATGAGCAGTTCTTC; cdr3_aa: CASSDPTASSSDEQFF
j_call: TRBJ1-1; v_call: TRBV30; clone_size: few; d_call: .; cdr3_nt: TGTGCCTGGAGTTTCGGACTCAACGAAGCTTTCTTT; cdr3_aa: CAWSFGLNEAFF
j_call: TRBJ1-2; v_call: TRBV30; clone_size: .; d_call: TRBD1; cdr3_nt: TGTGCCTGGAGTGGATCGGGACAGGGGGCTTTTAATGGCTACACCTTC; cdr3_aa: CAWSGSGQGAFNGYTF
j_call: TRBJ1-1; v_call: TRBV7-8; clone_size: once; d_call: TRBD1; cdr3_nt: TGTGCCAGCAGCTCATCACAGGGGGCCAGAATGAACACTGAAGCTTTCTTT; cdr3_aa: CASSSSQGARMNTEAFF
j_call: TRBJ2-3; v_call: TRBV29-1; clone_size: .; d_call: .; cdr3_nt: TGCAGCGTTGAAGGCCCGACTGGAGGACTCACAGATACGCAGTATTTT; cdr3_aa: CSVEGPTGGLTDTQYF
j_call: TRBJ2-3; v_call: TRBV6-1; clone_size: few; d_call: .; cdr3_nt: TGTGCCAGCAGTGAAGGGGTAGCGACTACAGATACGCAGTATTTT; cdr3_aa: CASSEGVATTDTQYF
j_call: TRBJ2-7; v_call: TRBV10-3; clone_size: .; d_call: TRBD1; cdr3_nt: TGTGCCATCAGCGCCAGGACAGGGTCCTACGAGCAGTACTTC; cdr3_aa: CAISARTGSYEQYF
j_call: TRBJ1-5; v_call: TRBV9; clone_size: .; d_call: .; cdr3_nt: TGTGCCAGCAGCGTCGGGGGTTTCAATCAGCCCCAGCATTTT; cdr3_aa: CASSVGGFNQPQHF
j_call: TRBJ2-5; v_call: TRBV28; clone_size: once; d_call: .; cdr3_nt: TGTGCCAGCAGTCTGTACCAAGAGACCCAGTACTTC; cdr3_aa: CASSLYQETQYF
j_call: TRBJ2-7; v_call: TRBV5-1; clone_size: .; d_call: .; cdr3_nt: TGCGCCAGCAGCCCCCTCGGGGGGCGCGGGAGAAACGAGCAGTACTTC; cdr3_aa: CASSPLGGRGRNEQYF
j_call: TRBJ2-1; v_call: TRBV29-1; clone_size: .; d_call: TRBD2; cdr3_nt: TGCAGCGTGGGGGGACTAGCGGGAACGAATGAGCAGTTCTTC; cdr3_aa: CSVGGLAGTNEQFF
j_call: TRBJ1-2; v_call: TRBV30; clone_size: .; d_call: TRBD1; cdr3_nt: TGTGCCTGGAGTGTAGGGACAGCTATTAACTATGGCTACACCTTC; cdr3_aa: CAWSVGTAINYGYTF
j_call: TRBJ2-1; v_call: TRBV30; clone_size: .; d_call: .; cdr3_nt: TGTGCCTGGAGTAACAGCGGTTACAATGAGCAGTTCTTC; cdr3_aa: CAWSNSGYNEQFF
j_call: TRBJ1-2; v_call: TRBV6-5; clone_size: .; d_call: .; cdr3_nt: TGTGCCAGCAGTTACTCTGGCAGGAACTATGGCTACACCTTC; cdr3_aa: CASSYSGRNYGYTF
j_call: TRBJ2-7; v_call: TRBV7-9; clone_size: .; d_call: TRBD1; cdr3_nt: TGTGCCAGCAGCTTACCTTGGACAGGGGGCTTCGGCGAGCAGTACTTC; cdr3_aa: CASSLPWTGGFGEQYF
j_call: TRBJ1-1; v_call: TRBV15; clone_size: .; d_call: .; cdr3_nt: TGTGCCACCAGCAGTGCAGCTCCACGGGGGGTAGCTTTCTTT; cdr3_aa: CATSSAAPRGVAFF
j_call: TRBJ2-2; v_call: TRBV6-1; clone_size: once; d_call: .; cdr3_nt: TGTGCCAGCAGCGCGAACACCGGGGAGCTGTTTTTT; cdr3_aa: CASSANTGELFF
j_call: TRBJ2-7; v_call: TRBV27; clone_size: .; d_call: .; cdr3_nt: TGTGCCAGCAGTTTATCCTTCAGAACAGTCTCCTACGAGCAGTACTTC; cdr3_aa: CASSLSFRTVSYEQYF
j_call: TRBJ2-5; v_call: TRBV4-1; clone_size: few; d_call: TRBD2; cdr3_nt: TGCGCCAGCAGCCAAGGAGGGTTAGCGGGGGAAGAGACCCAGTACTTC; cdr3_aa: CASSQGGLAGEETQYF
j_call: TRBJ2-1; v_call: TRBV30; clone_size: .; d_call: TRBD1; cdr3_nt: TGTGCCTGGAGTGTATTATCAGGGGGCCGTACTTGGAATGAGCAGTTCTTC; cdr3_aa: CAWSVLSGGRTWNEQFF
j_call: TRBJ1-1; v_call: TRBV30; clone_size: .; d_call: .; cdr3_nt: TGTGCCTGGAGTTGGGGCCGGGAGGAGGCTTTCTTT; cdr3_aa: CAWSWGREEAFF